Only a few counts were recorded for the clone carrying this T cell receptor (beta chain). Its antigen is not known. This entry comes from a study of human T cells and chemical hapten exposure. Study in general: Sensitization was performed using 2% DPC on a roughly 2 cm by roughly 2 cm upper inner arm skin site.

Noted time point: patch test 2, 6 weeks after DPC sensitization. Noted treatment: therapeutic diphenylcyclopropenone sensitization with weekly scalp DPC. Blood draws came first, before each patch test. The V end lost 6 bases, the J end lost 5 bases, and 17 bases lay between the germline ends. Germline V lookup: CDR1 DFQATT, CDR2 SNEGSKA (reference sequence). This CDR3 spans 13 amino acids. Findings and limits, study-wide: Versus controls, significantly more large CDR3 similarity clusters arose from expanded TCRs.

From the RACE reads, TCRdb called clonotypes with MiXCR, one entry per CDR3 protein. The data contain about 350,000 distinct CDR3 sequences, about 6% of them singletons. The receptor was derived from a young woman with alopecia areata. Some clones in this sample may be carry-over from other donors' samples. This chain joins TRBV20-1 and TRBJ2-7, with D possibly being TRBD2 (6 bases). This specimen consisted of whole blood, obtained in connection with sensitization to the hapten diphenylcyclopropenone (DPC). Written as DNA, the CDR3 is TGCAGTGCCTTGCTAACTAGCACCCACGAGCAGTACTTC. Encoded protein: CSALLTSTHEQYF.